This T cell receptor beta chain was profiled in a study of OX40 agonist ivuxolimab in advanced cancers. In terms of the full investigation: The costimulatory receptor OX40 (CD134) was targeted by ivuxolimab, a fully human IgG2 agonistic monoclonal antibody. Intravenous ivuxolimab was administered to patients every 2 weeks at six dose levels: 0.01, 0.1, 0.3, 1.5, 3 and 10 mg/kg. Among the 52 dose-escalation patients, approximately 20 had hepatocellular carcinoma, 15 or so melanoma, 9 renal cell carcinoma and 9 head and neck cancer. A male proportion of around 83% and a mean age of 60 years, ranging from 23 to 79, were recorded for the dose-escalation cohort. Patients were allowed to have had prior anti-PD-1, anti-PD-L1 or anti-CTLA-4 therapy, and around 40% of the dose-escalation patients had previously received checkpoint inhibitors. Partial responses occurred in three dose-escalation patients: two with cutaneous melanoma and one with hepatocellular carcinoma. The point of sequencing TCRbeta in the periphery was to test whether ivuxolimab changed TCR sequence diversity and drove clonal T-cell expansion. The paper describes the monotherapy dose-escalation part (N ≈ 49 patients) of the phase I trial of ivuxolimab. Points the paper makes about the study in general: Which antigens the clonally expanded peripheral T cells were specific for was not determined. In the 0.1-3.0 mg/kg groups, partial responders were among the patients with the lowest normalized peripheral clonal expansion, particularly in CD8+ T cells. Low levels of normalized T-cell clonal expansion were also seen in some patients who did not respond. On average, CD8+ T cells showed more expanded clones than CD4+ T cells after ivuxolimab. At doses of 0.1 to 3.0 mg/kg, clonal expansion of both CD4+ and CD8+ T cells in blood was seen between baseline and week 6.

This clone was observed a handful of times. No antigen is known for it. Base qualities are not at hand, and no much larger clone is one base apart. For sequencing of the TCRbeta CDR3 region, genomic DNA was extracted from the sorted cells. The immunoSEQ Assay was used for sequencing of TCRbeta CDR3 regions. Entries here come from immuneACCESS through TCRdb and include only in-frame sequences with V and J called. Some clones fail to appear in such tables; in the studies checked, an unresolved V gene covers under half of the shortfall, and the cause of the remainder is unknown. The sample table lists about 11,000 clones, around 86% of them with a count of one. The ten largest clones capture around 30% of the sample. The trial excluded patients who had a history of autoimmune disease or who were on systemic immunosuppression. Peripheral blood for TCR sequencing was drawn from every dose cohort at baseline, at cycle 4 day 1 and at cycle 7 day 1. Samples came from an open-label, multicenter, first-in-human phase I dose-escalation trial of ivuxolimab. Adults with locally advanced or metastatic head and neck squamous cell, hepatocellular, melanoma or renal cell carcinoma were enrolled in the trial. CD4+ and CD8+ T cells were sorted separately from peripheral blood before TCR sequencing.

CDR1 and CDR2 are drawn from the germline V gene: SNHLY, FYNNEI. Measured from the cysteine to the phenylalanine, the CDR3 is 14 residues long. Only CDR3 DNA is held: 42 bases, read in frame from base 1. The junction carries 8 bases between V and J, which are trimmed by 3 bases and 2 bases respectively. The input for sequencing was CD4+ or CD8+ T cells sorted from blood, taken in a trial of the OX40 agonist ivuxolimab. The TCR was taken from an adult with an advanced solid tumor such as melanoma, head and neck, liver or kidney cancer. In this chain, TRBV2 is recombined with TRBJ1-5, and perhaps TRBD1 as D gene, on 5 matching bases. The CDR3 in this case is CASSELGGNQPQHF. The nucleotide sequence reads TGTGCCAGCAGTGAGTTAGGGGGCAATCAGCCCCAGCATTTT.